The rows below give T cell receptor beta chains drawn from one sample of a study of primary melanoma T cells and metastatic recurrence. Produced via immunoSEQ multiplex PCR; TCRdb's table is partial and in-frame only. The sample lists about 1,300 clones; 75% to 90% were seen once. The sequenced sample was melanoma tumor tissue. These receptors originate from a human donor with melanoma. CDR3s include the opening cysteine and the closing phenylalanine or tryptophan. Each record gives: D gene, clone size, J gene, V gene, CDR3 protein, CDR3 DNA. The D gene is left open where the match is weak. The size entry is marked missing in some rows and otherwise reads once, few, many or a size class.

d_gene: TRBD1; abundance: once; j_gene: TRBJ2-7; v_gene: TRBV5-1; CDR3aa: CASSFMDRVDEQYF; CDR3nt: TGCGCCAGCAGCTTCATGGACAGGGTGGACGAGCAGTACTTC
d_gene: NA; abundance: few; j_gene: TRBJ2-1; v_gene: TRBV29-1; CDR3aa: CSVGGGSSSYNEQFF; CDR3nt: TGCAGCGTTGGTGGGGGGTCAAGCTCCTACAATGAGCAGTTCTTC
d_gene: TRBD1; abundance: once; j_gene: TRBJ2-2; v_gene: TRBV7-6; CDR3aa: CASRPKTGTGNTGELFF; CDR3nt: TGTGCCAGCAGACCAAAAACCGGGACAGGTAACACCGGGGAGCTGTTTTTT
d_gene: NA; abundance: NA; j_gene: TRBJ1-1; v_gene: TRBV19; CDR3aa: CATRPAQNTEAFF; CDR3nt: TGTGCCACCCGGCCGGCCCAGAACACTGAAGCTTTCTTT
d_gene: NA; abundance: NA; j_gene: TRBJ2-5; v_gene: TRBV18; CDR3aa: CASSPVGPGETQYF; CDR3nt: TGTGCCAGCTCACCAGTCGGCCCGGGGGAGACCCAGTACTTC
d_gene: NA; abundance: NA; j_gene: TRBJ1-1; v_gene: TRBV10-2; CDR3aa: CASSSGDTEAFF; CDR3nt: TGCGCCAGTTCCTCTGGAGATACTGAAGCTTTCTTT
d_gene: TRBD1; abundance: NA; j_gene: TRBJ1-2; v_gene: TRBV6-8; CDR3aa: CASSFRTGMGYGYTF; CDR3nt: TGTGCCAGCAGTTTCAGGACAGGGATGGGCTATGGCTACACCTTC
d_gene: TRBD2; abundance: NA; j_gene: TRBJ2-1; v_gene: TRBV29-1; CDR3aa: CSAAPTSGYSYNEQFF; CDR3nt: TGCAGCGCGGCGCCGACTAGCGGGTATTCCTACAATGAGCAGTTCTTC
d_gene: TRBD1; abundance: NA; j_gene: TRBJ2-1; v_gene: TRBV6-8; CDR3aa: CASSYSFVRQGDREQFF; CDR3nt: TGTGCCAGCAGTTACTCCTTCGTCCGACAGGGGGACCGAGAGCAGTTCTTC
d_gene: TRBD2; abundance: NA; j_gene: TRBJ2-5; v_gene: TRBV28; CDR3aa: CASKTSGRQRWGETQYF; CDR3nt: TGTGCCAGCAAGACTAGCGGGAGACAGAGATGGGGAGAGACCCAGTACTTC
d_gene: NA; abundance: NA; j_gene: TRBJ2-1; v_gene: TRBV28; CDR3aa: CASRDQSSYNEQFF; CDR3nt: TGTGCCAGTCGGGATCAGAGCTCCTACAATGAGCAGTTCTTC
d_gene: NA; abundance: NA; j_gene: TRBJ2-1; v_gene: TRBV11-3; CDR3aa: CASSLRGASYNEQFF; CDR3nt: TGTGCCAGCAGCTTACGGGGGGCGAGTTACAATGAGCAGTTCTTC
d_gene: TRBD2; abundance: once; j_gene: TRBJ2-7; v_gene: TRBV23-1; CDR3aa: CASSQSWAGVKSDEQYF; CDR3nt: TGCGCCAGCAGTCAATCGTGGGCGGGAGTAAAGTCGGACGAGCAGTACTTC
d_gene: NA; abundance: NA; j_gene: TRBJ1-1; v_gene: TRBV11-3; CDR3aa: CASSLGPWTGEAFF; CDR3nt: TGTGCCAGCAGCTTAGGACCCTGGACGGGTGAAGCTTTCTTT
d_gene: TRBD2; abundance: NA; j_gene: TRBJ2-7; v_gene: TRBV2; CDR3aa: CASSFSGRALNEQYF; CDR3nt: TGTGCCAGCAGTTTTAGCGGGAGGGCCTTGAACGAGCAGTACTTC
d_gene: NA; abundance: NA; j_gene: TRBJ2-7; v_gene: TRBV1; CDR3aa: CASSKTWGLAARGQYF; CDR3nt: TGCGCCAGCAGCAAGACCTGGGGACTAGCGGCCCGGGGGCAGTACTTC
d_gene: TRBD2; abundance: NA; j_gene: TRBJ2-3; v_gene: TRBV11-3; CDR3aa: CASSLTSGSADTQYF; CDR3nt: TGTGCCAGCAGCCTGACTAGCGGGAGCGCAGATACGCAGTATTTT
d_gene: TRBD2; abundance: NA; j_gene: TRBJ2-7; v_gene: TRBV6-8; CDR3aa: CAGGQVGLARDEQYF; CDR3nt: TGTGCCGGCGGACAGGTGGGACTAGCGCGAGACGAGCAGTACTTC
d_gene: NA; abundance: NA; j_gene: TRBJ2-4; v_gene: TRBV30; CDR3aa: CAWSDGNIQYF; CDR3nt: TGTGCCTGGAGTGACGGGAACATTCAGTACTTC
d_gene: NA; abundance: NA; j_gene: TRBJ2-3; v_gene: TRBV11-3; CDR3aa: CASSPRGIPDTQYF; CDR3nt: TGTGCCAGCAGCCCGCGTGGAATCCCAGATACGCAGTATTTT
d_gene: TRBD1; abundance: NA; j_gene: TRBJ1-4; v_gene: TRBV30; CDR3aa: CAWKSQLDRDRKLFF; CDR3nt: TGTGCCTGGAAAAGTCAACTCGACAGGGATCGGAAACTGTTTTTT
d_gene: NA; abundance: NA; j_gene: TRBJ2-3; v_gene: TRBV6-8; CDR3aa: CASRQVPDTQYF; CDR3nt: TGTGCCAGCAGGCAGGTTCCAGATACGCAGTATTTT
d_gene: TRBD2; abundance: NA; j_gene: TRBJ2-1; v_gene: TRBV6-8; CDR3aa: CASSVPALGRRNEQFF; CDR3nt: TGTGCCAGCAGTGTTCCTGCCCTCGGGAGGCGAAATGAGCAGTTCTTC
d_gene: NA; abundance: NA; j_gene: TRBJ1-3; v_gene: TRBV19; CDR3aa: CASSQGYSGNTIYF; CDR3nt: TGTGCCAGCTCACAGGGATACTCTGGAAACACCATATATTTT
d_gene: TRBD2; abundance: NA; j_gene: TRBJ2-1; v_gene: TRBV14; CDR3aa: CASSRRLAGWLIDEQFF; CDR3nt: TGTGCCAGCAGCCGAAGACTAGCGGGATGGTTAATCGATGAGCAGTTCTTC
d_gene: NA; abundance: NA; j_gene: TRBJ2-2; v_gene: TRBV7-8; CDR3aa: CASSFFNTGELFF; CDR3nt: TGTGCCAGCAGCTTCTTTAACACCGGGGAGCTGTTTTTT
d_gene: TRBD1; abundance: NA; j_gene: TRBJ2-1; v_gene: TRBV18; CDR3aa: CASSPPGQGYVFEQFF; CDR3nt: TGTGCCAGCTCACCTCCAGGACAGGGTTACGTATTTGAGCAGTTCTTC
d_gene: NA; abundance: NA; j_gene: TRBJ1-2; v_gene: TRBV12-2; CDR3aa: CASRLVGRQTNYGYTF; CDR3nt: TGTGCAAGTCGCTTAGTAGGGCGGCAGACTAACTATGGCTACACCTTC
d_gene: TRBD2; abundance: NA; j_gene: TRBJ2-3; v_gene: TRBV11-1; CDR3aa: CASSLTSGRTPTQYF; CDR3nt: TGTGCCAGCAGCCTAACTAGCGGGAGGACGCCTACGCAGTATTTT
d_gene: TRBD1; abundance: NA; j_gene: TRBJ2-5; v_gene: TRBV11-3; CDR3aa: CASSRRGQVQETQYF; CDR3nt: TGTGCCAGCTCCAGGCGGGGACAGGTCCAAGAGACCCAGTACTTC
d_gene: TRBD2; abundance: NA; j_gene: TRBJ2-1; v_gene: TRBV15; CDR3aa: CATSPGEREGVEQFF; CDR3nt: TGTGCCACCAGCCCTGGGGAGCGGGAGGGAGTTGAGCAGTTCTTC
d_gene: NA; abundance: NA; j_gene: TRBJ2-1; v_gene: TRBV10-3; CDR3aa: CAISESGIRGRGFF; CDR3nt: TGTGCCATCAGTGAGTCCGGTATTCGGGGCAGGGGGTTCTTC
d_gene: NA; abundance: NA; j_gene: TRBJ1-5; v_gene: TRBV30; CDR3aa: CAWRQGSQPQHF; CDR3nt: TGTGCCTGGAGGCAAGGATCTCAGCCCCAGCATTTT
d_gene: NA; abundance: NA; j_gene: TRBJ2-1; v_gene: TRBV7-4; CDR3aa: CASSLVGQRVYEQFF; CDR3nt: TGTGCCAGCAGCTTAGTGGGACAAAGAGTCTATGAGCAGTTCTTC
d_gene: TRBD1; abundance: NA; j_gene: TRBJ1-3; v_gene: TRBV9; CDR3aa: CASSVGQGAAGNTIYF; CDR3nt: TGTGCCAGCAGCGTGGGACAGGGGGCCGCCGGAAACACCATATATTTT
d_gene: TRBD2; abundance: NA; j_gene: TRBJ2-1; v_gene: TRBV6-9; CDR3aa: CASSYDRGGEQFF; CDR3nt: TGTGCCAGCAGTTACGATAGGGGAGGGGAGCAGTTCTTC
d_gene: TRBD1; abundance: few; j_gene: TRBJ2-2; v_gene: TRBV5-1; CDR3aa: CASSFLGRGLDGELFF; CDR3nt: TGCGCCAGCAGCTTCTTAGGCAGGGGGCTTGACGGGGAGCTGTTTTTT
d_gene: NA; abundance: once; j_gene: TRBJ2-7; v_gene: TRBV6-8; CDR3aa: CASSTRDSAYEQYF; CDR3nt: TGTGCCAGCAGTACTCGGGATTCGGCCTACGAGCAGTACTTC
d_gene: TRBD2; abundance: NA; j_gene: TRBJ2-1; v_gene: TRBV23-1; CDR3aa: CASSQDSGSLNEQFF; CDR3nt: TGCGCCAGCAGCCAAGACAGCGGGAGCTTAAATGAGCAGTTCTTC
d_gene: NA; abundance: NA; j_gene: TRBJ1-5; v_gene: TRBV19; CDR3aa: CASKPAGGGYQPQHF; CDR3nt: TGTGCCAGTAAACCCGCCGGGGGAGGCTATCAGCCCCAGCATTTT
d_gene: NA; abundance: once; j_gene: TRBJ1-5; v_gene: TRBV18; CDR3aa: CASSPTGFNQPQHF; CDR3nt: TGTGCCAGCTCACCAACAGGATTCAATCAGCCCCAGCATTTT
d_gene: TRBD1; abundance: NA; j_gene: TRBJ1-2; v_gene: TRBV12-5; CDR3aa: CASSSNRGYGYTF; CDR3nt: TGTGCTAGCAGTTCTAACAGGGGCTATGGCTACACCTTC
d_gene: NA; abundance: NA; j_gene: TRBJ1-1; v_gene: TRBV29-1; CDR3aa: CSVPGAPAVGTEAFF; CDR3nt: TGCAGCGTCCCCGGGGCCCCCGCGGTGGGCACTGAAGCTTTCTTT
d_gene: NA; abundance: NA; j_gene: TRBJ2-7; v_gene: TRBV7-4; CDR3aa: CASSPQGRLASEQYF; CDR3nt: TGTGCCAGCAGCCCACAGGGAAGACTAGCCAGCGAGCAGTACTTC
d_gene: TRBD2; abundance: NA; j_gene: TRBJ2-5; v_gene: TRBV11-1; CDR3aa: CASALSLGGETQYF; CDR3nt: TGTGCCAGCGCGCTATCCCTGGGAGGGGAGACCCAGTACTTC
d_gene: NA; abundance: NA; j_gene: TRBJ2-3; v_gene: TRBV30; CDR3aa: CAWSRSSTDTQYF; CDR3nt: TGTGCCTGGAGTAGGAGCAGCACAGATACGCAGTATTTT
d_gene: NA; abundance: NA; j_gene: TRBJ2-3; v_gene: TRBV19; CDR3aa: CASSSTGTITDTQYF; CDR3nt: TGTGCCAGTAGCTCGACAGGGACTATCACAGATACGCAGTATTTT
d_gene: NA; abundance: NA; j_gene: TRBJ1-2; v_gene: TRBV19; CDR3aa: CASSRYKGTTAYGYTF; CDR3nt: TGTGCCAGTAGCCGATACAAGGGGACGACAGCATATGGCTACACCTTC
d_gene: TRBD2; abundance: few; j_gene: TRBJ2-1; v_gene: TRBV11-3; CDR3aa: CASSVGTSGRLDEQFF; CDR3nt: TGTGCCAGCAGCGTGGGGACTAGCGGGAGACTCGATGAGCAGTTCTTC
d_gene: NA; abundance: NA; j_gene: TRBJ2-1; v_gene: TRBV7-4; CDR3aa: CASSLPGPYNEQFF; CDR3nt: TGTGCCAGCAGCCTACCGGGACCCTACAATGAGCAGTTCTTC
d_gene: NA; abundance: NA; j_gene: TRBJ1-2; v_gene: TRBV15; CDR3aa: CATSNPRGGDYGYTF; CDR3nt: TGTGCCACCAGCAACCCGAGAGGGGGTGACTATGGCTACACCTTC
d_gene: TRBD2; abundance: NA; j_gene: TRBJ2-2; v_gene: TRBV12-5; CDR3aa: CASGHLRPSGSAGELFF; CDR3nt: TGTGCTAGTGGCCATCTTCGGCCTAGCGGGAGTGCCGGGGAGCTGTTTTTT
d_gene: TRBD1; abundance: NA; j_gene: TRBJ2-7; v_gene: TRBV18; CDR3aa: CASSPRDSGYEQYF; CDR3nt: TGTGCCAGCTCACCACGGGACAGTGGATACGAGCAGTACTTC